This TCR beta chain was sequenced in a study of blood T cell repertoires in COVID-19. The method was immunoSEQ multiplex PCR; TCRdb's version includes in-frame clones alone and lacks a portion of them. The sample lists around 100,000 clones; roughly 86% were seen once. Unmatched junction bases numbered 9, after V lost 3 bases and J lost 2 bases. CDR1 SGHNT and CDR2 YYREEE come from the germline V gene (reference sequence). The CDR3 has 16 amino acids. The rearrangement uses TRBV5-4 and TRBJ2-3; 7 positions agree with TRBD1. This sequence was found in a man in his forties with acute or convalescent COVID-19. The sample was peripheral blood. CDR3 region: CASSSRGGGHTDTQYF. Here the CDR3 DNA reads TGTGCCAGCAGCTCCCGAGGGGGCGGGCACACAGATACGCAGTATTTT.